Presented here are 28 T cell receptor beta chains from one specimen sequenced in a study of blood T cell repertoires in COVID-19. Using immunoSEQ multiplex PCR, the repertoire was profiled, and TCRdb retains in-frame clones only, with some absent. The sample includes about 100,000 clones, over 70% of them seen just once. Source material: peripheral blood. These receptors originate from a man in his fifties or sixties who had recovered from COVID-19.

The chain joins TRBV19 to TRBJ1-1, with a tentative D call TRBD1 (5 bases). Germline assignment: CDR1 LNHDA and CDR2 SQIVND (reference sequence). The germline V and J ends were trimmed by 1 base and 1 base, with 10 bases remaining between them. The CDR3 runs to 15 residues. The CDR3 region has the DNA TGTGCCAGTAGTATAGGGGGCAGAGCGAACACTGAAGCTTTCTTT. Translation: CASSIGGRANTEAFF.

The chain joins TRBV27 to TRBJ1-6, with TRBD1 matching 8 bases. The V and J ends lost 2 bases and 0 bases, in that order; junction bases with no gene match: 9. This CDR3 has 19 residues. Germline V lookup: CDR1 MNHEY, CDR2 SMNVEV (reference sequence). The CDR3 nucleotides are TGTGCCAGCAGTTTAGGGACAGGTGGTCTATTCTCCTATAATTCACCCCTCCACTTT. This sequence encodes CASSLGTGGLFSYNSPLHF.

CDR3 protein: CSVERSGGLNEQFF. For the CDR3, the DNA is TGCAGCGTTGAAAGGAGCGGGGGCCTCAATGAGCAGTTCTTC. The V and J genes are TRBV29-1 and TRBJ2-1, with 8 nucleotides matching TRBD2. Trimming took 2 bases from V and 6 from J; bases not matched to a gene: 6. The V gene's germline CDR1 is SQVTM and CDR2 ANQGSEA. The CDR3 sequence is 14 residues long.

V usage is TRBV7-3 and J usage is TRBJ2-1; 9 bases line up with TRBD2. In germline, CDR1 is SGHTA, CDR2 FQGTGA. The trim removed 3 bases at V and 6 bases at J, leaving 6 bases unmatched. The CDR3 runs to 15 residues. CDR3 protein: CASSLSAGGPNEQFF. CDR3 DNA: TGTGCCAGCAGCTTGTCTGCGGGAGGGCCCAATGAGCAGTTCTTC.

The chain joins TRBV6-2 or TRBV6-3 to TRBJ2-1; D possibly corresponds to TRBD2 (6 bases). Germline V lookup: CDR1 MNHEY, CDR2 SVGEGT. The V end lost 5 bases, the J end lost 3 bases, and 17 bases lay between the germline ends. This CDR3 comprises 16 residues. In DNA form, the CDR3 reads TGTGCCAGCAGTCGTGGAGGGAGCCCAGGCTACAATGAGCAGTTCTTC. It specifies CASSRGGSPGYNEQFF.

This rearrangement joins TRBV29-1 to TRBJ2-5; the D gene is possibly TRBD2 (5 bases). CDR3 length equals 12 residues. Per germline, CDR1 SQVTM and CDR2 ANQGSEA. Trimming shortened V by 5 bases and J by 5 bases, and 12 bases separated the two germline ends. The CDR3 DNA follows: TGCAGCGTTTACCTAGCAGCCGAGACCCAGTACTTC. Amino acid sequence: CSVYLAAETQYF. Combining the CDR3 with reference TRBV29-1 and TRBJ2-5 gives the whole variable domain SAVISQKPSRDICQRGTSLTIQCQVDSQVTMMFWYRQQPGQSLTLIATANQGSEATYESGFVIDKFPISRPNLTFSTLTVSNMSPEDSSIYLCSVYLAAETQYFGPGTRLLVL.

V is TRBV5-5 and J is TRBJ2-7; 7 bases are a match to TRBD1. From germline, CDR1 is SGHKS and CDR2 YYEKEE (reference sequence). This CDR3 contains 14 residues. After removal of 0 bases from V and 5 bases from J, the junction contained 5 bases not matched to a gene. CDR3 protein: CASSLVGQVHEQYF. CDR3 nucleotide sequence: TGTGCCAGCAGCTTGGTAGGACAGGTACACGAGCAGTACTTC. Complete variable domain (other parts from reference TRBV5-5 and TRBJ2-7): DAGVTQSPTHLIKTRGQQVTLRCSPISGHKSVSWYQQVLGQGPQFIFQYYEKEERGRGNFPDRFSARQFPNYSSELNVNALLLGDSALYLCASSLVGQVHEQYFGPGTRLTVT.

This chain links TRBV3-1 (or the pseudogene TRBV3-2) with TRBJ1-2; D is possibly TRBD1 (6 bases). CDR3 length equals 13 residues. Germline assignment: CDR1 LGHDT and CDR2 YNNKEL (reference sequence). V gave up 1 base and J gave up 3 bases, with 6 bases separating them. CDR3 nucleotides: TGTGCCAGCAGCCAAGGACAGGACTATGGCTACACCTTC. Its protein is CASSQGQDYGYTF.

V gene TRBV19 combines with J gene TRBJ1-2; D remains ambiguous. Germline values: CDR1 LNHDA, CDR2 SQIVND (reference sequence). The CDR3 covers 14 residues. V lost 0 bases and J 7 bases, leaving 12 bases between the germline ends. CDR3 residues: CASSIDSSFFGYTF. CDR3 DNA: TGTGCCAGTAGTATAGACTCTTCCTTTTTTGGCTACACCTTC. Full variable domain (outside the CDR3, taken from reference TRBV19 and TRBJ1-2): DGGITQSPKYLFRKEGQNVTLSCEQNLNHDAMYWYRQDPGQGLRLIYYSQIVNDFQKGDIAEGYSVSREKKESFPLTVTSAQKNPTAFYLCASSIDSSFFGYTFGSGTRLTVV.

This chain joins TRBV15 and TRBJ1-2, with D unclear. The CDR3 length is 15 residues. Germline V CDR1 and CDR2: LNHNV, YYDKDF (reference sequence). V lost 5 bases and J 8 bases, leaving 21 bases between the germline ends. CDR3 bases: TGTGCCACCAGCGAGGTCCCCTCACGGCCCAGCGGCTACACCTTC. Encoded protein: CATSEVPSRPSGYTF.

This chain links TRBV14 with TRBJ2-2; 11 bases align to TRBD2. The CDR3 is 16 residues long. Looked up from germline, CDR1 is SGHDN and CDR2 is FVKESK. V lost 4 bases to trimming and J lost 3 bases; unmatched junction nucleotides: 4. The CDR3 region is CASSRTSGSYTGELFF. CDR3 nucleotides: TGTGCCAGCAGCCGAACTAGCGGGAGTTACACCGGGGAGCTGTTTTTT.

This clone showed up just a few times. At one boundary the junction diverges from the germline segment, which might be a read error. The V gene is TRBV4-3, the J gene TRBJ2-5, with 7 positions matching TRBD1. Germline V CDR1 and CDR2: LGHNA, YSLEER. The CDR3 is made up of 15 amino acids. The CDR3 protein is CASSQDRVSGETQYF. Here the CDR3 DNA reads TGCGCCAGCAGTCAAGACAGGGTTTCTGGAGAGACCCAGTACTTC.

The chain joins TRBV19 to TRBJ2-4; TRBD1 aligns across 7 bases. The J segment lost 1 base and the V segment lost 6 bases, leaving 9 bases of the junction unmatched. Germline values: CDR1 LNHDA, CDR2 SQIVND (reference sequence). This CDR3 has 16 residues. CDR3 in DNA: TGTGCCAGTAGGAATGCGAGACAGGGCGCCAAAAACATTCAGTACTTC. This encodes CASRNARQGAKNIQYF.

The chain employs TRBV11-3 and TRBJ1-1; TRBD1 aligns across 7 bases. There are 13 residues in the CDR3. Trimming at V came to 2 bases and at J to 4 bases, leaving 1 base not matched to a gene. Germline V gene data show CDR1 as SGHNT and CDR2 as YENEEA. This chain's CDR3 is CASSLHRGTEAFF. In DNA, the CDR3 is TGTGCCAGCAGCTTACACAGGGGCACTGAAGCTTTCTTT.

This chain joins TRBV7-6 and TRBJ2-5; tentatively, D is TRBD1 (6 bases). Per the germline V gene, CDR1 is SGHVS and CDR2 is FNYEAQ. There are 16 residues in the CDR3. The germline V and J ends were trimmed by 5 bases and 0 bases, with 16 bases remaining between them. CDR3 amino acids: CASSRRGQLNQETQYF. The CDR3 coding sequence is TGTGCCAGCAGCCGCCGAGGACAGCTTAACCAAGAGACCCAGTACTTC.

The chain recombines TRBV19 with TRBJ2-3, with D perhaps TRBD1 (5 bases). CDR1 is LNHDA, CDR2 SQIVND, per germline (reference sequence). The ends were cut back, 3 bases at V and 7 bases at J, with 14 bases in the middle. The CDR3 is made up of 14 amino acids. The CDR3: CASSISRVRNTQYF. CDR3 coding DNA: TGTGCCAGTAGTATCTCCAGGGTTCGGAATACGCAGTATTTT.

This clone has a handful of counts. This rearrangement joins TRBV19 to TRBJ1-5, with 8 bases lining up with TRBD1. The length of the CDR3 is 18 residues. V lost 7 bases to trimming and J lost 0 bases; unmatched junction nucleotides: 14. Germline CDR1 and CDR2: LNHDA and SQIVND (reference sequence). CDR3 residues: CASTLGTGGDVSNQPQHF. The CDR3, as DNA: TGTGCCAGTACCCTGGGTACAGGGGGAGATGTTAGCAATCAGCCCCAGCATTTT.

The chain uses TRBV5-8 and TRBJ1-1; D is perhaps TRBD1 (5 bases). This CDR3 has 14 amino acids. Germline assignment: CDR1 SGHTS and CDR2 YDEGEE. The ends were cut back, 1 base at V and 2 bases at J, with 9 bases in the middle. This CDR3 is CASSLWGGNTEAFF. CDR3 nucleotides: TGTGCCAGCAGCTTGTGGGGGGGAAACACTGAAGCTTTCTTT. Filled out from reference TRBV5-8 and TRBJ1-1, the complete variable domain reads EAGVTQSPTHLIKTRGQQATLRCSPISGHTSVYWYQQALGLGLQFLLWYDEGEERNRGNFPPRFSGRQFPNYSSELNVNALELEDSALYLCASSLWGGNTEAFFGQGTRLTVV.

This clone appeared once. The CDR3 region is CASSLLEAGYTF. DNA of the CDR3: TGTGCCAGCAGTTTATTAGAGGCTGGCTACACCTTC. The rearrangement joins TRBV28 to TRBJ1-2; unclear D gene. The CDR3 sequence is 12 residues long. The germline V gene encodes CDR1 MDHEN and CDR2 SYDVKM. V was trimmed by 1 base and J by 7 bases, leaving 7 bases between them.

The CDR3 sequence is CASKGQGNSYGGANVLTF. CDR3 DNA sequence: TGTGCCAGCAAGGGGCAGGGGAATAGTTATGGAGGGGCCAACGTCCTGACTTTC. The chain has TRBV9 and TRBJ2-6; a weak D match, TRBD1 (6 bases). CDR1 and CDR2 from the germline V gene are SGDLS and YYNGEE. V lost 6 bases to trimming and J lost 4 bases, with 23 bases between them. CDR3 size: 18 residues.

V is TRBV28 and J is TRBJ2-7, with TRBD1 identical over 7 bases. J gave up 3 bases and V 7 bases, and 9 bases lay outside the gene matches. Germline CDR1 is MDHEN and CDR2 is SYDVKM. This CDR3 has 14 residues. The CDR3, as DNA: TGTGCCAGCACCCTACAGGGGCCCCACTACGAGCAGTACTTC. This translates into CASTLQGPHYEQYF. Based on the CDR3 plus reference TRBV28 and TRBJ2-7, the full variable domain is DVKVTQSSRYLVKRTGEKVFLECVQDMDHENMFWYRQDPGLGLRLIYFSYDVKMKEKGDIPEGYSVSREKKERFSLILESASTNQTSMYLCASTLQGPHYEQYFGPGTRLTVT.

CDR3 sequence: CASSSGLAGQYF. The CDR3 DNA reads as TGTGCCAGCAGCTCGGGTTTGGCGGGGCAGTACTTC. The chain combines TRBV7-2 with TRBJ2-7, with D possibly TRBD2 on 5 matching bases. The V gene lost 4 bases and the J gene lost 9 bases, with 13 bases spanning the gap. This CDR3 comprises 12 residues. Germline CDR1 SGHTA, CDR2 FQGNSA.

The V gene is TRBV6-5, the J gene TRBJ2-1, with a tentative D call TRBD1 (5 bases). Between the trimmed V and J ends, which lost 6 bases and 11 bases, there was a span of 20 bases. The CDR3 is 14 amino acids. The germline V gene encodes CDR1 MNHEY and CDR2 SVGAGI. Written as DNA, the CDR3 is TGTGCCAGCAGCCGAGACAGTAAGACCCCTCAGCAGTTCTTC. Its protein is CASSRDSKTPQQFF.

Only a few counts were recorded for this clone. CDR3 sequence (DNA): TGTGCCAGTAGTATGAGAGGGAGGGCCACAGATACGCAGTATTTT. Amino acid sequence: CASSMRGRATDTQYF. The chain links TRBV19 to TRBJ2-3; 7 bases map to TRBD2. Germline V lookup: CDR1 LNHDA, CDR2 SQIVND (reference sequence). The trim removed 3 bases at V and 2 bases at J, leaving 5 bases unmatched. The CDR3 runs 15 residues.

This chain joins TRBV7-9 and TRBJ2-5; 10 nucleotides align to TRBD1. The CDR3 consists of 14 residues. Germline CDR1 reads SEHNR; CDR2 reads FQNEAQ (reference sequence). V lost 5 bases to trimming and J lost 2 bases; unmatched junction nucleotides: 2. The CDR3 reads CASSRQGAQETQYF. For the CDR3, the DNA is TGTGCCAGCAGCAGACAGGGGGCACAAGAGACCCAGTACTTC.

This sequence joins TRBV27 and TRBJ2-7; 8 bases line up with TRBD1. CDR3 length: 15 residues. V lost 3 bases, J lost 2 bases, and 6 bases stayed unmatched. CDR1 is MNHEY and CDR2 is SMNVEV in the germline V gene (reference sequence). CDR3 in DNA: TGTGCCAGCAGTTTGCAGGGGGCGCGTCCCTACGAGCAGTACTTC. It is translated as CASSLQGARPYEQYF.

The chain joins TRBV29-1 to TRBJ2-5; 7 bases agree with TRBD2. Germline assignment: CDR1 SQVTM and CDR2 ANQGSEA. J gave up 5 bases and V 7 bases, and 16 bases lay outside the gene matches. This CDR3 contains 15 residues. The DNA of the CDR3 is TGCAGCGCCCTGAGCGGGGAGAACATCGGGGAGACCCAGTACTTC. Translated, it gives CSALSGENIGETQYF.

This sequence joins TRBV6-5 and TRBJ1-1; 9 nucleotides agree with TRBD1. This CDR3 contains 13 residues. After removal of 10 bases from V and 8 bases from J, the junction contained 11 bases not matched to a gene. The germline V gene has CDR1 MNHEY and CDR2 SVGAGI. The CDR3 is CATARNTGGEAFF. The CDR3 DNA reads as TGTGCCACCGCCCGTAATACAGGGGGCGAAGCTTTCTTT.